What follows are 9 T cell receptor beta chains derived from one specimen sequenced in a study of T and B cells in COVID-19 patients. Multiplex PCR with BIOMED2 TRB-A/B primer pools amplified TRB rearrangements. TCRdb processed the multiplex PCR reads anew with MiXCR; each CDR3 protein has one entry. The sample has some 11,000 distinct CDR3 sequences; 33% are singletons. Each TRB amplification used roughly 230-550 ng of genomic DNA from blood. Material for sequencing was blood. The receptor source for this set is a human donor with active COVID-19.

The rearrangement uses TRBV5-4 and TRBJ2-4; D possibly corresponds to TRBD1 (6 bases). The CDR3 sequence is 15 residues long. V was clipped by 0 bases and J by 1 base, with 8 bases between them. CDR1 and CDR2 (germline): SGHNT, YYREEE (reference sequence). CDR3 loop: CASSLGQGAKNIQYF. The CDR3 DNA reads TGTGCCAGCAGCTTGGGCCAGGGGGCCAAAAACATTCAGTACTTC.

In nucleotides, the CDR3 is TGTGCCAGCAGCCAAGATGGATCCAGGTCTAACTATGGCTACACCTTC. Protein sequence: CASSQDGSRSNYGYTF. This rearrangement joins TRBV11-1 to TRBJ1-2; D gene ambiguous. The CDR3 totals 16 residues. The germline gives CDR1 SGHAT, CDR2 FQDESV (reference sequence). Between the trimmed V and J ends, which lost 5 bases and 0 bases, there was a span of 16 bases. The full variable domain, with the rest looked up from reference TRBV11-1 and TRBJ1-2, is EAEVAQSPRYKITEKSQAVAFWCDPISGHATLYWYRQILGQGPELLVQFQDESVVDDSQLPKDRFSAERLKGVDSTLKIQPAELGDSAMYLCASSQDGSRSNYGYTFGSGTRLTVV.

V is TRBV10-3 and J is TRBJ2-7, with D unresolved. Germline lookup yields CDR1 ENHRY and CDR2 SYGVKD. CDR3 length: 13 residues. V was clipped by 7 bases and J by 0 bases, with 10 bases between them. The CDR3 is CAIKAVNSYEQYF. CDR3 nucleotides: TGTGCCATCAAGGCAGTCAACTCCTACGAGCAGTACTTC.

The CDR3 DNA is TGCAGTGCTAGTTCTGCCAGGGACGCGAACACCGGGGAGCTGTTTTTT. Its protein product is CSASSARDANTGELFF. V and J are TRBV20-1 and TRBJ2-2, with D possibly called TRBD1 or TRBD2 (5 bases each). The ends were cut back, 3 bases at V and 0 bases at J, with 14 bases in the middle. Germline V lookup: CDR1 DFQATT, CDR2 SNEGSKA (reference sequence). The CDR3 is 16 residues long.

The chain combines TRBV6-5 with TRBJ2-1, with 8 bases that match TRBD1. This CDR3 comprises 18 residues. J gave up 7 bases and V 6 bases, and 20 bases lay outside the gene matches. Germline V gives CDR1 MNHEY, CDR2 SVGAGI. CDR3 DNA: TGTGCCAGCAGAAGCAGGGGGCAAACTAGACAGAACTCTAATGAGCAGTTCTTC. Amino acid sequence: CASRSRGQTRQNSNEQFF.

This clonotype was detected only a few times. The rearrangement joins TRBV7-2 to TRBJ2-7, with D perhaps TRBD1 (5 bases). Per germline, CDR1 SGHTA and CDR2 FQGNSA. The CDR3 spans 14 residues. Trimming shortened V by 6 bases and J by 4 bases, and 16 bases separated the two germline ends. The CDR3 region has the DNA TGTGCCAGCAGTTCTGGACAAGGAAGGTACGAGCAGTACTTC. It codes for CASSSGQGRYEQYF.

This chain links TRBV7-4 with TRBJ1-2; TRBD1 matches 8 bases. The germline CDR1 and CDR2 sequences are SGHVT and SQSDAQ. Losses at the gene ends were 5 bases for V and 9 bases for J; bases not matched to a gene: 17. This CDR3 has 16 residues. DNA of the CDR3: TGTGCCAGCAGCCGCGAAAACCCGGGACAGGCCTCGCGCTACACCTTC. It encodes CASSRENPGQASRYTF.

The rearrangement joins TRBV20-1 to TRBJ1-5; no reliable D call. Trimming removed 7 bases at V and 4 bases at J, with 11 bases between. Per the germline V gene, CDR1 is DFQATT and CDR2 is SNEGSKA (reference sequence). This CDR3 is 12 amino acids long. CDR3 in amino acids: CSVSPPNQPQHF. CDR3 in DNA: TGCAGTGTCTCACCGCCGAATCAGCCCCAGCATTTT.

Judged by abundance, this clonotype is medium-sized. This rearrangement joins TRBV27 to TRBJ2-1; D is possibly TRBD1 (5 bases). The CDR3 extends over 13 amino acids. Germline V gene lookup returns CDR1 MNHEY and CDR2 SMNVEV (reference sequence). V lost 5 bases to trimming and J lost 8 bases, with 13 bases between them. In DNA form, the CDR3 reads TGTGCCAGCAGTATACGCCAGGGTTATGAGCAGTTCTTC. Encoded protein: CASSIRQGYEQFF.